What follows is one TCR beta chain and its context. Its target antigen remains unknown. Its ends do not fully match the called genes, so a read error is possible. The cohort consisted of 600 to 700 healthy bone marrow donors. At the time of sampling, all cohort members were nominally healthy, though unrecorded immune exposures were likely present. The donor was CMV seropositive and was included in the group of some 290 seropositive cohort members. A peripheral blood sample was collected from each donor, and TCR beta sequencing was performed on peripheral blood mononuclear cells. The Qiagen DNeasy Blood Extraction Kit was used to extract genomic DNA from the blood cell samples. Libraries were prepared through the immunoSEQ multiplex PCR assay. For the multiplex PCR, a mixture combining 60 forward primers for TCR Vbeta segments and 13 reverse primers for TCR Jbeta segments was used. The CDR3 region of rearranged TCR beta genes was amplified from genomic DNA with a multiplex PCR assay. The Illumina HiSeq System was used to sequence the amplified TCR beta libraries as 87-base-pair reads. The study's own analysis went as follows. Across the 700 or so repertoires, a later analysis counted tens of millions of unique TCR beta chains, approximately 12 million of which were shared by at least two donors. Raw reads were error-corrected and collapsed into unique sequences with a nearest-neighbor algorithm that merged closely related sequences to remove PCR and sequencing errors. Alignment of CDR3 sequences to IMGT reference sequences was used to assign V, D and J gene segments. Each retained sequence needed at least a six-nucleotide match to both a V gene segment and a J gene segment. A rearrangement was called productive if the CDR3 had no stop codons and remained in frame with V and J, and every other rearrangement was called non-productive. CDR3 was defined according to IMGT convention as the region running from the second conserved V-encoded cysteine to the conserved J-encoded phenylalanine. The earlier analysis of fewer than 750 of the donors excluded sequences that lacked an unambiguous match to a single V gene segment. An earlier analysis of some 610 of the donors called V segments functional above 56.7% productive rearrangements and segregating when the between-donor standard deviation exceeded 5%. A statistical classification framework was developed to diagnose cytomegalovirus status using the catalog of TCR beta chain sequences. In a later analysis, V and J genes were assigned by comparing TCR nucleotide sequences against IMGT/GENE-DB human TR gene sequences. A later analysis assigned CDR3 sequences and most-parsimonious VDJ recombination scenarios with the TCRdist pipeline. In a later analysis, each TCR beta chain was defined by its CDR3 amino acid sequence together with its V-gene family, and reads lacking a unique V-gene family were excluded. To address suspected cross-contamination and a sequencing artifact, a later analysis removed 450 to 700 highly shared, low-generation-probability nucleotide sequences. In a later analysis, a clonal expansion index was calculated for each public chain from normalized within-repertoire ranks of inferred template counts. A later analysis computed generation probabilities with a VDJ recombination model fitted to out-of-frame rearrangements, and checked the results against IGoR. In a later analysis, TCR-TCR, TCR-HLA and TCR-CMV co-occurrence was scored with hypergeometric tests, and a repertoire-size bias correction was applied to TCR pairs. A later analysis estimated false discovery rates by permuting HLA or CMV assignments 20 times. In a later analysis, co-occurring TCRs were grouped using DBSCAN, with TCRdist sequence similarity added in when clustering inside HLA-allele-positive subsets. Repertoires with fewer than 30,000 or more than 120,000 public chains were left out of co-occurrence clustering, as were about five repertoires with anomalous nucleotide sharing. Held by TCRdb, this immuneACCESS table contains in-frame sequences only and omits some clones. Under half of the omission traces to an unresolved V gene where checked; the cause of the rest is unknown. D and trimming come from the DNA, and the V and J calls and clone size come from that table. The sample includes about 180,000 clones, with more than 75% observed a single time. The ten largest clones capture 2% to 2.5% of the sample.

CDR1 and CDR2 are drawn from the germline V gene (reference sequence): SEHNR, FQNEAQ. Taken from cysteine to phenylalanine, the CDR3 has 12 residues. This entry keeps only the CDR3 DNA: 36 bases, framed from base 1. This entry comes from a study of cytomegalovirus exposure and HLA in healthy donors (dated by TCRdb to about 2017). Regarding the research as a whole: According to an earlier analysis of 550 to 750 of the donors, some 180 million T cells yielded 120 million or so unique TCR beta sequences and roughly 280 Gb of sequence data. An early release that covered several hundred HLA-typed donors contained approximately 320 gigabases of sequencing data and tens of millions of unique TCR sequences. Of the roughly 400 genotyped donors, over 80% were placed in the genetic ancestry cluster associated with self-reported Caucasian donors. The aim of the study was to test whether cataloging public T cell receptors could identify signatures of past pathogen exposure. The study profiled the T cell repertoires of some 610 subjects by immunosequencing and related them to cytomegalovirus serostatus. A separate validation cohort of 90 to 150 different subjects was used in addition to the approximately 700-subject first cohort. To predict cytomegalovirus infection status, the study combined high-throughput TCR immunosequencing, statistical association of individual TCRs with disease status, and machine learning. A later analysis re-examined previously published TCR beta repertoires from about 670 donors and added high-resolution HLA genotyping to investigate patterns of TCR occurrence. The later analysis used no new phenotypic data to find candidate immune exposures, relying instead on TCR beta sequences and their occurrence across donors. In an earlier analysis of several hundred of the donors, high-throughput TCR beta sequencing was used to judge whether each TCR beta V gene segment behaved as functional or pseudogenic. Donor age, sex, ethnicity and CMV serostatus were compiled together with the repertoire data. Genome-wide SNP genotypes for about 60% of the roughly 700 donors were used in a later genetic analysis, which treated that subset as a discovery cohort. Every repertoire in the discovery cohort had been generated on one and the same sequencing platform. Both class I and class II loci were covered by HLA typing, at four-digit resolution. The number of typed donors differed by locus: roughly 629-640 for A, B, C, DRB1 and DQB1; 522 for DQA1; 606 for DPA1; and around 450 for DPB1. Roughly 5 DR-DQ haplotypes were treated as single units for association and clustering because of strong linkage in the cohort. Among about 400 genotyped donors of the cohort, an average of approximately 200,000 unique TCR beta nucleotide sequences was sequenced per donor, of which 15% to 20% were non-productive.

Paper-wide results and their limitations: While some public TCRs were present in many individuals, most TCR sequences turned up only very rarely across donors. Seventeen rarely observed V segments, including chromosome 9 orphons, were excluded from the earlier analysis of several hundred of the donors because counts were too low. In vitro tests confirmed that a few of the cytomegalovirus-associated TCR beta chains recognize cytomegalovirus antigens. When HLA alleles, especially DR and DQ, strongly co-occurred, TCR associations were difficult to assign to individual alleles. Some IMGT-functional V segments, including TRBV6-2 and TRBV6-3, could not be distinguished by the 87-base-pair reads and were therefore excluded. A further reported finding was that TCR beta sequences accurately predicted the HLA-A and HLA-B alleles for most subjects in the first cohort. The classifier was reported to diagnose cytomegalovirus status with high specificity and sensitivity in both the original cohort and the validation cohort. In an earlier analysis of 587 of the donors, most TCR beta V segments were observed in productive rearrangements about 87% or about 30% of the time, broadly matching IMGT annotations. Because HLA typing was unavailable for some donors at each locus, only the typed subset was used in association tests. V-gene and J-gene trimming of TCR beta chains was associated with a missense DCLRE1C variant in a later genetic analysis, and the association was replicated in an independent cohort. Specific HLA alleles were associated with 18,000 or so TCR beta sequences at a false discovery rate of 0.05 in a later analysis. Most CMV-associated TCR beta chains appeared to be HLA-restricted in a later analysis, and the HLA associations seemed to be driven largely by CMV exposure. Sequencing depth was assumed to be roughly uniform across donors in the presence/absence analyses, though that assumption may not hold. According to the authors, the approach could potentially be generalized to other disease states and immunological phenotypes. Only TCR beta chains were sequenced in this cohort, and the absence of alpha or paired-chain data limited detectable features. In a later genetic analysis, fewer N-insertions in productive TCRs were reported among donors in an Asian-associated ancestry cluster than the roughly 700-donor mean. The study gave a list of some 150 TCR beta chains associated with cytomegalovirus. A later analysis found that HLA-associated TCR beta chains were more clonally expanded and had lower generation probabilities than equally common non-associated chains. In a later analysis, the rate of TCR association differed among HLA loci, with DRB1 alleles having the most associated TCRs and HLA-C alleles having the fewest. A later analysis reported that several top co-occurrence clusters appeared linked to parvovirus B19, influenza, CMV and Epstein-Barr virus. Correlated functional status among segregating V segments might be attributable to linkage disequilibrium, but an unknown experimental factor could not be ruled out. CMV serostatus was the only immune exposure information available for the cohort. A cluster of highly shared sequence variants was judged likely to represent a technical artifact of the sequencing pipeline.

This sequence originates from a woman between 25 and 40 years old in good health and CMV-seropositive. This chain joins TRBV7-9 to TRBJ1-1, with TRBD1 tentatively as D gene (6 bases match). The sample was PBMCs. The CDR3 protein is CSSSPGTPEAFF. The DNA sequence reads TGTTCCAGCAGCCCAGGGACACCTGAAGCTTTCTTT.